This TCR beta chain was recorded in a study of control samples from healthy donors and cancer patients (dated by TCRdb to 2020 to 2022). This clone was detected once. This clone's antigen is unknown. No base quality information exists; no much larger clone differs at one position. CDR3 length: 15 amino acids, cysteine to phenylalanine. Just CDR3 DNA is preserved here, 45 bases in frame from base 1. At the junction V is shortened by 6 bases and J by 5 bases; bases outside the gene matches: 6. As encoded in the germline V gene, CDR1 is MGHRA while CDR2 is YSYEKL. Library construction relied on the immunoSEQ multiplex PCR assay. TCRdb mirrors the immuneACCESS table, restricted to in-frame sequences. Some clones are absent from its copies; in checked studies, under half trace to an unresolved V gene, and the reason for the others is unknown. The sample yields about 98,000 clones; roughly four fifths were counted once. The ten largest clones capture about 2% of the sample.

The sample taken for sequencing was blood. This TCR came from a man in his 60s in good health. The rearrangement joined TRBV4-1 to TRBJ1-5; 11 middle bases align to TRBD1. At the DNA level, the sequence is TGCGCCAGCAGTCCGGGGACAGGGGGTTATCAGCCCCAGCATTTT. The resulting protein is CASSPGTGGYQPQHF.